These T cell receptor beta chains were read from a single sample in a study of blood T cell repertoires in COVID-19. The protocol was immunoSEQ multiplex PCR, while the TCRdb copy is restricted to in-frame clones and leaves out a portion. Seen here are fewer than 250,000 clones, 70% to 80% observed once, and the top ten hold around 12%. The sample comprised peripheral blood. The receptors were sampled from a woman in her forties or fifties with acute or convalescent COVID-19. Both conserved end residues are part of each CDR3. Each record gives: J gene, clone size, D gene, V gene, CDR3 DNA, CDR3 protein. D genes are given only for firm matches. Clone size is given for some rows only: seen once, a few or many times, or a class if the clone is expanded.

TRBJ2-4 NA TRBD2 TRBV28 TGTGCCAGCAGTTTATATGGGGGAGGGAACATTCAGTACTTC CASSLYGGGNIQYF
TRBJ1-1 NA NA TRBV3-1/TRBV3-2 TGTGCCAGCAGCCGCAGGGAGAACACTGAAGCTTTCTTT CASSRRENTEAFF
TRBJ2-5 NA NA TRBV3-1/TRBV3-2 TGTGCCAGCAGCCAAGCTGGAGGTTGGGCCAGAGGGGGAGAGACCCAGTACTTC CASSQAGGWARGGETQYF
TRBJ1-5 NA NA TRBV6-6 TGTGCCAGCAGTGCCCCTGGTGTGTCGGGGCAGCCCCAGCATTTT CASSAPGVSGQPQHF
TRBJ1-4 NA NA TRBV9 TGTGCTAGCGGGGGGGACTCTAATGAAAAACTGTTTTTT CASGGDSNEKLFF
TRBJ1-1 NA NA TRBV30 TGTGCCTGGAGTCCACCCGGGAGGAACACTGAAGCTTTCTTT CAWSPPGRNTEAFF
TRBJ2-7 NA TRBD1 TRBV2 TGTGCCAGCAGGATTGATCTTTCGACAGGGTCGGCCGAGCAGTACTTC CASRIDLSTGSAEQYF
TRBJ1-1 few TRBD1 TRBV5-4 TGTGCCAGCAGCTTACCGCTAGGGGGCATGAACACTGAAGCTTTCTTT CASSLPLGGMNTEAFF
TRBJ1-1 NA NA TRBV6-5 TGTGCCAGCAGTCGCTCCAGGAACACTGAAGCTTTCTTT CASSRSRNTEAFF
TRBJ2-3 NA NA TRBV24-1 TGTGCCACCAGTGATTTAGGGCAGGGAACAGATACGCAGTATTTT CATSDLGQGTDTQYF
TRBJ2-1 once TRBD2 TRBV27 TGTGCCAGCAGTTTTTACGGCGGGAGGTGGTACAATGAGCAGTTCTTC CASSFYGGRWYNEQFF
TRBJ2-2 NA NA TRBV28 TGTGCCAGCAGTTTATATGGTAGCGGTTTCACCGGGGAGCTGTTTTTT CASSLYGSGFTGELFF
TRBJ2-4 NA NA TRBV28 TGTGCCAGCAACCTGCGGCTAGCCAAAAACATTCAGTACTTC CASNLRLAKNIQYF
TRBJ2-7 NA TRBD1 TRBV6-5 TGTGCCAGCAGTTACGGTAAACAGGGGGCCTACGAGCAGTACTTC CASSYGKQGAYEQYF
TRBJ1-4 NA TRBD1 TRBV19 TGTGCCAGTAGTAGGGACAGGGATATGACTAATGAAAAACTGTTTTTT CASSRDRDMTNEKLFF
TRBJ2-1 NA TRBD2 TRBV5-1 TGCGCCAGCAGCTTGGGACTAGCGGGGATCAATGAGCAGTTCTTC CASSLGLAGINEQFF
TRBJ2-7 NA NA TRBV7-2 TGTGCCAGCAGCTTGACTACCCGCTACGAGCAGTACTTC CASSLTTRYEQYF
TRBJ2-1 once NA TRBV10-3 TGTGCCATCAGTGGACAACAGAACAATGAGCAGTTCTTC CAISGQQNNEQFF
TRBJ2-2 NA NA TRBV7-9 TGTGCCAGCAGCTCCGGGTTAGGTAAAACGTCCACCGGGGAGCTGTTTTTT CASSSGLGKTSTGELFF
TRBJ2-1 NA TRBD2 TRBV5-1 TGCGCCAGCAGCTCCGGGACTACCTACAATGAGCAGTTCTTC CASSSGTTYNEQFF
TRBJ2-7 NA TRBD2 TRBV27 TGTGCCAGCAATCTAAGGGGACTAGCGGGAGGAAGGGACGAGCAGTACTTC CASNLRGLAGGRDEQYF
TRBJ1-5 NA NA TRBV28 TGTGCCAGCAGTTTTTTCCGGGATTTCGGCAATCAGCCCCAGCATTTT CASSFFRDFGNQPQHF
TRBJ1-2 NA NA TRBV28 TGTGCCAGCCGGGGGGGAGCCGGGCCTAACCATGGCTACACCTTC CASRGGAGPNHGYTF
TRBJ1-2 few NA TRBV12-3/TRBV12-4 TGTGCCCAAACCCAGGGTCGGTATGGCTACACCTTC CAQTQGRYGYTF
TRBJ2-6 NA NA TRBV24-1 TGTGCCACCAGTGAAGCCGACAGGTCTGGGGCCAACGTCCTGACTTTC CATSEADRSGANVLTF
TRBJ1-4 NA NA TRBV18 TGTGCCAGCTCATATAATGAAAAACTGTTTTTT CASSYNEKLFF
TRBJ2-5 NA TRBD1 TRBV5-4 TGTGCCAGCAGCTCGGCAGGACAGGGGAAAGAGACCCAGTACTTC CASSSAGQGKETQYF
TRBJ2-3 NA TRBD2 TRBV10-1 TGCGCCAGCAGTCCTAGCGGGGCCCGGGCTAGCACAGATACGCAGTATTTT CASSPSGARASTDTQYF
TRBJ2-2 NA TRBD1 TRBV7-2 TGTGCCAGCAGCTTAGGCCAGGGGGATAACACCGGGGAGCTGTTTTTT CASSLGQGDNTGELFF
TRBJ1-5 NA NA TRBV19 TGTGCCAGTAGTATGTTTTACAATCAGCCCCAGCATTTT CASSMFYNQPQHF
TRBJ1-2 NA TRBD1 TRBV4-1 TGCGCCAGCAGCCAAGATCGGGACAGCATCAACTATGGCTACACCTTC CASSQDRDSINYGYTF
TRBJ1-1 NA NA TRBV19 TGTGCCAGTAGCCGACAGGAGAACACTGAAGCTTTCTTT CASSRQENTEAFF
TRBJ1-2 NA NA TRBV7-2 TGTGCCAGCAGCTTCCCTCCTACAGGGAGCTATGGCTACACCTTC CASSFPPTGSYGYTF
TRBJ2-5 NA TRBD2 TRBV19 TGTGCCAGTAGCGCCGGGGGAGGGTCAAGGATCGAGACCCAGTACTTC CASSAGGGSRIETQYF
TRBJ2-1 NA TRBD2 TRBV27 TGTGCCAGCAGTTTGGACAGGACTAGCGGGAGGGGAGTTGAGCAGTTCTTC CASSLDRTSGRGVEQFF
TRBJ2-3 NA TRBD1 TRBV10-1 TGCGCCAGCAGTACCGGGACAGGGGGTACAGATACGCAGTATTTT CASSTGTGGTDTQYF
TRBJ1-2 NA TRBD1 TRBV18 TGTGCCAGCTCACCGCCGACAGGGAACTATGGCTACACCTTC CASSPPTGNYGYTF
TRBJ2-7 NA TRBD2 TRBV6-5 TGTGCCAGCAGTTATGAGCGGGAGTGGGCCTACGAGCAGTACTTC CASSYEREWAYEQYF
TRBJ1-2 few NA TRBV5-4 TGTGCCAGCGCTAACAGGGCCTCAGCTAACTATGGCTACACCTTC CASANRASANYGYTF
TRBJ2-1 NA NA TRBV2 TGTGCCAGCAGTGATCGCGGTAGTGCCTACAATGAGCAGTTCTTC CASSDRGSAYNEQFF
TRBJ2-7 NA NA TRBV27 TGTGCCAGCAGTTCCCAGGTTACCTACGAGCAGTACTTC CASSSQVTYEQYF
TRBJ2-2 NA TRBD1 TRBV25-1 TGTGCCAGCAGTGAATTGGACAGGGCGTCAGGGGAGCTGTTTTTT CASSELDRASGELFF
TRBJ1-6 few TRBD1 TRBV7-9 TGTGCCAGCAGCTACAGGGGAGGAGGTGATAATTCACCCCTCCACTTT CASSYRGGGDNSPLHF
TRBJ2-1 NA TRBD2 TRBV27 TGTGCCAGCAGTCGAACAGGGACTAGCGGGAGCAACAATGAGCAGTTCTTC CASSRTGTSGSNNEQFF
TRBJ1-6 NA NA TRBV27 TGTGCCAGCAGTTTTATGGGGAGTTATTCACCCCTCCACTTT CASSFMGSYSPLHF
TRBJ1-5 NA TRBD1 TRBV6-5 TGTGCCAGCAGCCTGACAGGGGATCAGCCCCAGCATTTT CASSLTGDQPQHF
TRBJ2-3 NA TRBD2 TRBV6-5 TGTGCCAGCAGTTATCAGCGGGAGGGCCCAGATACGCAGTATTTT CASSYQREGPDTQYF